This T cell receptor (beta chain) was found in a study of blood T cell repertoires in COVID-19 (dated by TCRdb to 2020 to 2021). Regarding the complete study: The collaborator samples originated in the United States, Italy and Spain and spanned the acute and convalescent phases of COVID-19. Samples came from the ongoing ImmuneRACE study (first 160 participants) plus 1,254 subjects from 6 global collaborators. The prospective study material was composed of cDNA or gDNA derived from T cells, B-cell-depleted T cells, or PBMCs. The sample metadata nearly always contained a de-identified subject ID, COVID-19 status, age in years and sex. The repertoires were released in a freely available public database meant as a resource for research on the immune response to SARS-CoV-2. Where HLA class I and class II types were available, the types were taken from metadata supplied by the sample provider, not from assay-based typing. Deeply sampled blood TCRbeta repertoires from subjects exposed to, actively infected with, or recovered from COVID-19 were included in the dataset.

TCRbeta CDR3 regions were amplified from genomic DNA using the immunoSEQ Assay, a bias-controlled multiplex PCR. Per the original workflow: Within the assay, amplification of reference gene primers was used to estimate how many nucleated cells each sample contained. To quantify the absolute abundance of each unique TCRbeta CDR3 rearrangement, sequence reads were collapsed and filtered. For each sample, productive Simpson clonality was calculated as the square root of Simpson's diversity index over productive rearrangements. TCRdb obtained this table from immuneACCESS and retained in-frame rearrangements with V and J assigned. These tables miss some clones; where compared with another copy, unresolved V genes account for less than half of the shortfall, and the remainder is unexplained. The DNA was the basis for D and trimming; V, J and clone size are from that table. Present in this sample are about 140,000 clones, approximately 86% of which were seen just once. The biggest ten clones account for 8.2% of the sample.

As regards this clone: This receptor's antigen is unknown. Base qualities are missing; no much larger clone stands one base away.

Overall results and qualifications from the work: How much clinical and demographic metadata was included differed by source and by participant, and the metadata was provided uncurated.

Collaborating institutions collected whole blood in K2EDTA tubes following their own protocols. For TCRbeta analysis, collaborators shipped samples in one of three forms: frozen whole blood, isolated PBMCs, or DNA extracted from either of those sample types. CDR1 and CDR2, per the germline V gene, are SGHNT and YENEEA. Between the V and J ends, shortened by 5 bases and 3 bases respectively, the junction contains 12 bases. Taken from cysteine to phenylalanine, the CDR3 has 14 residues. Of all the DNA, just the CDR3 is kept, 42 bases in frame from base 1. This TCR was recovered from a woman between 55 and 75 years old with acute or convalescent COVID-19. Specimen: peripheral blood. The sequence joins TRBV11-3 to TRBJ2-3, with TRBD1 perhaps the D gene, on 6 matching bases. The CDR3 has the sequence CASSPGHSTDTQYF. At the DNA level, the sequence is TGTGCCAGCAGCCCGGGACATAGTACAGATACGCAGTATTTT.